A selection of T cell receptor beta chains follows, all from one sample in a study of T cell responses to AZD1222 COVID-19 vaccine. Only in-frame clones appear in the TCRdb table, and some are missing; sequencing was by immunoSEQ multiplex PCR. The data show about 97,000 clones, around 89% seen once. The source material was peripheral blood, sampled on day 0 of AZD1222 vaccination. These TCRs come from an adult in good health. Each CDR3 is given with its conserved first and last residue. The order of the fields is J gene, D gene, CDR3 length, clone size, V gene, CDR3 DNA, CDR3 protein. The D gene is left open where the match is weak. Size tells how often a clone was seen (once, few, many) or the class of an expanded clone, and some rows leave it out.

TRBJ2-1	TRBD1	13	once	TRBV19	TGTGCCAGTAGTGAACAGGGGGGCAATGAGCAGTTCTTC	CASSEQGGNEQFF
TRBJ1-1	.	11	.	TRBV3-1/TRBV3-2	TGTGCCAGCAGCCAAGGGGGGGGGACTTTCTTT	CASSQGGGTFF
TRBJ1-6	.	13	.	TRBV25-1	TGTGCCTCCGGGCGGGGCCCTTATTCACCCCTCCACTTT	CASGRGPYSPLHF
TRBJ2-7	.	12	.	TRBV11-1	TGTGCCAGCAGCCGGGACGCCTACGAGCAGTACTTC	CASSRDAYEQYF
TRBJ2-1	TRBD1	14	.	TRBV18	TGTGCCAGCTCTCCGGACAGGGCCTACAATGAGCAGTTCTTC	CASSPDRAYNEQFF
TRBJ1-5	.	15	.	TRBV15	TGTGCCACCAGCAGAGGCGGACACCACAATCAGCCCCAGCATTTT	CATSRGGHHNQPQHF
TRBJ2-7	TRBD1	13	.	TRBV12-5	TGTGCTAGTGGTTTGGGACAGGGGTACGAGCAGTACTTC	CASGLGQGYEQYF
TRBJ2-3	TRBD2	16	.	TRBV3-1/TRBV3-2	TGTGCCAGCAGCCAAGAGCTAGCGGGGGCCGGGGATACGCAGTATTTT	CASSQELAGAGDTQYF
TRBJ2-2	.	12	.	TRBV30	TGTGCCTGGAGTGTTAACACCGGGGAGCTGTTTTTT	CAWSVNTGELFF
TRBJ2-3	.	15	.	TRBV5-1	TGCGCCAGCAGCTTGGCGGCACCGGGGCGGGATACGCAGTATTTT	CASSLAAPGRDTQYF
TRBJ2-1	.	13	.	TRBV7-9	TGTGCCAGCAGCTCTAAAGTTCCTCCCTCGCAGTTCTTC	CASSSKVPPSQFF
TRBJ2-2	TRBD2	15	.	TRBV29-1	TGCAGCGTTGTAGGTCTAGCGGGACGGTTGGGTGGGCTGTTTTTT	CSVVGLAGRLGGLFF
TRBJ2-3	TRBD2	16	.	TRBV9	TGTGCCAGCAGCGTCTCTGTTAGCGGGGTCACAGATACGCAGTATTTT	CASSVSVSGVTDTQYF
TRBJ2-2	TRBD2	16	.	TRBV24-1	TGTGCCACCAGTGAAAGCGGCGGGAGGGCGGTCGGGGAGCTGTTTTTT	CATSESGGRAVGELFF
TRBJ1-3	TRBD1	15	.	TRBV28	TGTGCCAGCAGTCCCCAGGGGGCTCCTGGAAACACCATATATTTT	CASSPQGAPGNTIYF
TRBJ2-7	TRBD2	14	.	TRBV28	TGTGCCAGCGGACGGGGACTAGCGGGAAACGAGCAGTACTTC	CASGRGLAGNEQYF
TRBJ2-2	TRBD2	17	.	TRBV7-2	TGTGCCAGCAGCTCTAGTCTCGGCGGGGGATACACCGGGGAGCTGTTTTTT	CASSSSLGGGYTGELFF
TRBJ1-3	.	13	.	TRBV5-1	TGCGCCAGCAGCTTAGGACAAGGAAACACCATATATTTT	CASSLGQGNTIYF
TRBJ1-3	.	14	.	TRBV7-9	TGTGCCAGCAGCTTACTGAACTCTGGAAACACCATATATTTT	CASSLLNSGNTIYF
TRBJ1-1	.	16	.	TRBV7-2	TGTGCCAGCAGCTTAGGCGGGGGGCGACGGTTGCTTGAAGCTTTCTTT	CASSLGGGRRLLEAFF
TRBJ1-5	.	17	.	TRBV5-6	TGTGCCAGCAGCCTTAACCGGGACAAGAAGATCAATCAGCCCCAGCATTTT	CASSLNRDKKINQPQHF
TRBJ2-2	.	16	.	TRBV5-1	TGCGCCAGCAGCCAAAGGACAGCGACTAACACCGGGGAGCTGTTTTTT	CASSQRTATNTGELFF
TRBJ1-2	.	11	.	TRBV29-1	TGCAGCGTTGAGGGGAACTATGGCTACACCTTC	CSVEGNYGYTF
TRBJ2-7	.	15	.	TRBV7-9	TGTGCCAGCGCACAGGGACTTTCGTCTCTCTACGAGCAGTACTTC	CASAQGLSSLYEQYF
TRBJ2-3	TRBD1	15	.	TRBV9	TGTGCCAGCAGCGTGCGACAGGGGGACTTCGATACGCAGTATTTT	CASSVRQGDFDTQYF
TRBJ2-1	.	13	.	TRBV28	TGTGCCAGCAGTTTCGGGGCCAAGTGGGAGCAGTTCTTC	CASSFGAKWEQFF
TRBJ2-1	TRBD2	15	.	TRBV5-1	TGCGCCAGCAGCTTGGTAGCGGGAGACTACAATGAGCAGTTCTTC	CASSLVAGDYNEQFF
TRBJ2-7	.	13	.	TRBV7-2	TGTGCCAGCAGCTTAGTCCGTTCCTACGAGCAGTACTTC	CASSLVRSYEQYF
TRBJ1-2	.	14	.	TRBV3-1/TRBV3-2	TGTGCCAGCAGCCAACAGGGAGGGAGCTATGGCTACACCTTC	CASSQQGGSYGYTF
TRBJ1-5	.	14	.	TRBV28	TGTGCCAGCACTCGAGACAGATCAAATCAGCCCCAGCATTTT	CASTRDRSNQPQHF
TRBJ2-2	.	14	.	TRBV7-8	TGTGCCAGCAGCCTAGGGGGGAACACCGGGGAGCTGTTTTTT	CASSLGGNTGELFF
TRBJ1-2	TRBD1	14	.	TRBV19	TGTGCCAGTAGTCCCCAACAGGGGAGCTATGGCTACACCTTC	CASSPQQGSYGYTF
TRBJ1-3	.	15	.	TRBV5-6	TGTGCCAGCAGCGCTCGACTGCATACTGGAAACACCATATATTTT	CASSARLHTGNTIYF
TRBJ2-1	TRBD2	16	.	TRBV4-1	TGCGCCAGCAGCCAAGTGGGACTAGGGGTTGGGAGTGAGCAGTTCTTC	CASSQVGLGVGSEQFF
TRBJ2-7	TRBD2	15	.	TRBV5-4	TGTGCCAGCACTAGCGGGGGGTCCACCTCCTACGAGCAGTACTTC	CASTSGGSTSYEQYF
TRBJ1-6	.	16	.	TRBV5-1	TGCGCCAGCAGCCAGACAGACAACTCCTATAATTCACCCCTCCACTTT	CASSQTDNSYNSPLHF
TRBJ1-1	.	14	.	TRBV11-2	TGTGCCAGCAGCCCAGGTTTAGGGAGTACTGAAGCTTTCTTT	CASSPGLGSTEAFF
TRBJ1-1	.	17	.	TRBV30	TGTGCCTGGAGGATATTACAGAGGCGGGTGTATAACACTGAAGCTTTCTTT	CAWRILQRRVYNTEAFF